The 14 T cell receptor beta chains given below trace back to one sample, sequenced in a study of shared clonotypes between healthy human individuals. Clones were sequenced by immunoSEQ multiplex PCR, and TCRdb holds only the in-frame ones, with some missing. The sample records around 2.1 million clones, roughly 91% being singletons. Cells designated naive CD8 were CD45RO-negative and were positively selected for CCR7, with terminally differentiated effector memory CD45RA+ cells excluded. The source material was naive CD8+ T cells from PBMCs. Receptor source: a man between 18 and 29 years old in good health. Some clones in this sample may be carry-over from other donors' samples.

The chain links TRBV28 to TRBJ1-1; D gene unclear. V was pared by 3 bases and J by 11 bases, with 13 bases between. This CDR3 region has 12 residues. Germline-derived CDR1 and CDR2 are MDHEN and SYDVKM. CDR3 nucleotides: TGTGCCAGCAGTTTCGAGGGTGGGGTCGCTTTCTTT. This gives the protein CASSFEGGVAFF.

The J gene is TRBJ2-5, the V gene TRBV7-9, with TRBD2 identical over 10 bases. The CDR3 has 16 amino acids. The germline gives CDR1 SEHNR, CDR2 FQNEAQ (reference sequence). The J segment lost 0 bases and the V segment lost 7 bases, leaving 8 bases of the junction unmatched. For the CDR3, the DNA is TGTGCCAGCACCGCCGGGACTAGCGCGTACCAAGAGACCCAGTACTTC. Translation gives CASTAGTSAYQETQYF.

The chain recombines TRBV6-1 with TRBJ1-1; TRBD1 agrees at 9 bases. The V gene's germline CDR1 is MNHNS and CDR2 SASEGT. V lost 1 base and J lost 6; bases outside the gene matches: 6. The CDR3 sequence is 15 residues long. The CDR3 DNA follows: TGTGCCAGCAGTGAAGTGAGGGACAGGGCGCCTGAAGCTTTCTTT. This gives the protein CASSEVRDRAPEAFF.

V gene TRBV13 combines with J gene TRBJ2-1; the match to TRBD2 covers 8 bases. The V and J ends lost 4 bases and 3 bases, in that order; junction bases with no gene match: 5. Germline lookup yields CDR1 PRHDT and CDR2 FYEKMQ (reference sequence). This CDR3 region has 15 residues. The CDR3, as DNA: TGTGCCAGCAGCTCCCCCGGGACTAGCTACAATGAGCAGTTCTTC. Translation: CASSSPGTSYNEQFF.

The chain employs TRBV21-1 and TRBJ2-1; the D call of TRBD1 is as the table states it, not checked on the DNA. TRBV21-1 is a listed pseudogene. CDR3 length: 19 residues. The CDR3 DNA sequence: TGTGCCAGCAGCAAGGCGTCACAGGGGGCGATTGTATCCTACAATGAGCAGTTCTTC. It codes for CASSKASQGAIVSYNEQFF.

The J gene is TRBJ2-7, the V gene TRBV25-1; D is ambiguous. V lost 4 bases and J 5 bases, leaving 15 bases between the germline ends. Germline CDR1 and CDR2: MGHDK and SYGVNS. The CDR3 runs to 14 residues. CDR3 nucleotide sequence: TGTGCCAGCAGTGCAGGACGGTTAAACGACGAGCAGTACTTC. This translates into CASSAGRLNDEQYF.

This clone was found once. V gene TRBV28 combines with J gene TRBJ2-1, with 8 bases fitting TRBD1. This CDR3 has 13 amino acids. Germline CDR1 MDHEN, CDR2 SYDVKM. The V and J ends lost 5 bases and 6 bases, in that order; junction bases with no gene match: 3. The CDR3 reads CASSETGANEQFF. The CDR3 nucleotides are TGTGCCAGCAGTGAGACAGGGGCCAATGAGCAGTTCTTC.

The CDR3 coding sequence is TGTGCCAGCAGCTTAGTCGGGGAGGGGCACTATGGCTACACCTTC. It codes for CASSLVGEGHYGYTF. The gene calls are TRBV7-9 and TRBJ1-2, with D possibly being TRBD1 (5 bases). The length of the CDR3 is 15 residues. Looked up from germline, CDR1 is SEHNR and CDR2 is FQNEAQ (reference sequence). Trimming removed 1 base from V and 3 bases from J, with 12 bases in between.

CDR3 sequence: CASSQVFDRGTEKLFF. CDR3 sequence (DNA): TGCGCCAGCAGCCAAGTATTTGACAGGGGGACTGAAAAACTGTTTTTT. V usage is TRBV4-3 and J usage is TRBJ1-4, with 9 bases that match TRBD1. Unmatched junction bases numbered 7, after V lost 1 base and J lost 7 bases. The length of the CDR3 is 16 residues. CDR1 LGHNA and CDR2 YSLEER come from the germline V gene.

The chain employs TRBV7-6 and TRBJ1-4; D remains unclear. V lost 1 base to trimming and J lost 7 bases, with 13 bases between them. CDR3 length: 15 residues. Germline assignment: CDR1 SGHVS and CDR2 FNYEAQ. Here the CDR3 DNA reads TGTGCCAGCAGCTTAGGGGTTGGGCTTAGTGAAAAACTGTTTTTT. This translates into CASSLGVGLSEKLFF.

This chain links TRBV7-6 with TRBJ2-5; D possibly matches TRBD1 or TRBD2 (6 bases each). V was trimmed by 1 base and J by 1 base, leaving 10 bases between them. Germline V gives CDR1 SGHVS, CDR2 FNYEAQ. This CDR3 is 15 amino acids long. The CDR3 coding sequence is TGTGCCAGCAGCTTAGGTCGGGGGCTCCAAGAGACCCAGTACTTC. Its translation: CASSLGRGLQETQYF.

The chain uses TRBV27 and TRBJ1-5; D gene unclear. V lost 5 bases to trimming and J lost 0 bases, with 17 bases between them. The CDR3 is made up of 17 amino acids. Germline V gives CDR1 MNHEY, CDR2 SMNVEV (reference sequence). The CDR3 sequence is CASSPTFDGYSNQPQHF. For the CDR3, the DNA is TGTGCCAGCAGTCCGACCTTCGATGGGTATAGCAATCAGCCCCAGCATTTT.

The chain joins TRBV9 to TRBJ2-1; a possible D gene is TRBD1 (5 bases). The CDR3 extends over 17 amino acids. Between the trimmed V and J ends, which lost 3 bases and 4 bases, there was a span of 20 bases. The germline gives CDR1 SGDLS, CDR2 YYNGEE. The CDR3 sequence: CASSAYGPGRLYNEQFF. The CDR3 nucleotides are TGTGCCAGCAGCGCATACGGACCAGGGCGACTTTACAATGAGCAGTTCTTC.

As concerns this clone: Other DNA sequences in this sample translate to the same CDR3. The genes are TRBV28 and TRBJ2-7, with D hard to call. V dropped 3 bases and J dropped 4 bases, with 4 bases sitting between them. The CDR3 spans 11 residues. Germline CDR1 reads MDHEN; CDR2 reads SYDVKM. CDR3 loop: CASSFRYEQYF. The CDR3 DNA reads as TGTGCCAGCAGTTTCCGGTACGAGCAGTACTTC.